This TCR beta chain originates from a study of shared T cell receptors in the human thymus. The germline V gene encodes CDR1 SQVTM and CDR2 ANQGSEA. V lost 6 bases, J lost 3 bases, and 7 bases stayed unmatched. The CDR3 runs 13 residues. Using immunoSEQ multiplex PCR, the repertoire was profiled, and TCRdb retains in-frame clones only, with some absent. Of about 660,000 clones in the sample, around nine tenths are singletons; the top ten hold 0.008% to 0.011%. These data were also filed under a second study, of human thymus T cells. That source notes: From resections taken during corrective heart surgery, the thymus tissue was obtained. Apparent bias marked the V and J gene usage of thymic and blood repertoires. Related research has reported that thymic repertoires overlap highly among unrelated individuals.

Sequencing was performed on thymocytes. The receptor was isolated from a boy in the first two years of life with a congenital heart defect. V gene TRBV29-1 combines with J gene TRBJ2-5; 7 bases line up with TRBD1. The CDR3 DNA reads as TGCAGCGTCGGACAGGTTGGGGAAGAGACCCAGTACTTC. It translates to CSVGQVGEETQYF.